Sequencing of this T cell receptor (beta chain) was carried out in a study of blood T cell repertoires in COVID-19. Across the whole study: Samples of COVID-19 (acute and convalescent) were obtained from the United States, Italy and Spain. PBMCs, B-cell-depleted T cells, or T cells provided the cDNA or gDNA that made up the material.

The CDR3 sequence is 14 residues long. Germline V lookup: CDR1 MNHEY, CDR2 SMNVEV (reference sequence). V gave up 6 bases and J gave up 1 base; unmatched junction bases: 5. In the authors' methods: Amplification of reference gene primers provided the estimated nucleated cell counts. Generated by immunoSEQ multiplex PCR, the TCRdb table keeps only in-frame clones and is missing some. For V, J and clone size, that table is used; D and trimming come from the DNA. This table has 200,000 to 250,000 clones, approximately 87% appearing once. The sequenced material came from peripheral blood. This TCR derives from a man aged 55 to 70 with acute or convalescent COVID-19. The genes are TRBV27 and TRBJ2-5; 7 bases align to TRBD2. The CDR3 DNA follows: TGTGCCAGCAGGCCACTAGCGATCCAAGAGACCCAGTACTTC. Translated, it gives CASRPLAIQETQYF.